One and the same sample provided the 12 T cell receptor beta chains below, sequenced in a study of T cell repertoires in cytomegalovirus infection. TCRdb reprocessed the reads with MiXCR, giving one entry per CDR3 protein. The data contain about 440,000 distinct CDR3 sequences, roughly 31% of them singletons. The material sequenced was PBMCs. Receptors were obtained from a human donor in good health (CMV status not recorded). Some clones in this sample may be carry-over from other donors' samples.

The CDR3 DNA sequence: TGTGCCAGCAGCGTAGGGTGGGGGGCGCAGGGGGCCAACGTCCTGACTTTC. Protein sequence: CASSVGWGAQGANVLTF. The V gene is TRBV9, the J gene TRBJ2-6; D may match TRBD1 or TRBD2 (6 bases each). Trimming removed 0 bases at V and 4 bases at J, with 14 bases between. The CDR3 loop spans 17 amino acids. Germline CDR1 and CDR2: SGDLS and YYNGEE.

This rearrangement joins TRBV12-3 or TRBV12-4 to TRBJ1-1; D gene ambiguous. The CDR3 spans 13 residues. V lost 0 bases to trimming and J lost 6 bases, with 8 bases between them. This chain's CDR3 is CASSLAANPEAFF. The CDR3 DNA follows: TGTGCCAGCAGTTTAGCAGCAAACCCTGAAGCTTTCTTT.

This clonotype was seen a few times. The rearrangement joins TRBV12-3 or TRBV12-4 to TRBJ2-5, with TRBD1 matching 7 bases. Trimming cost V 6 bases and J 4 bases; bases outside gene matches: 5. The CDR3 has 13 residues. CDR3 nucleotide sequence: TGTGCCAGCAGCAAAAACAGGGGAGAGACCCAGTACTTC. Translation: CASSKNRGETQYF.

This chain connects TRBV12-3 or TRBV12-4 to TRBJ1-1; 7 bases map to TRBD1. Germline trimming cut 6 bases from V and 9 bases from J; bases unmatched to any gene: 7. The CDR3 sequence is 12 residues long. The CDR3 DNA reads as TGTGCCAGCAGCCTCGGGACAGCTCAAGCTTTCTTT. It yields the protein CASSLGTAQAFF.

This clonotype was detected many times. This chain's CDR3 is CASSLWENTEAFF. CDR3 DNA: TGTGCCAGCAGCTTATGGGAGAACACTGAAGCTTTCTTT. The J gene is TRBJ1-1, the V gene TRBV11-2; no clear D. Trimming removed 2 bases from V and 1 base from J, with 5 bases in between. The germline V gene has CDR1 SGHAT and CDR2 FQNNGV. The CDR3 spans 13 residues.

The chain joins TRBV6-2 or TRBV6-3 to TRBJ1-2, with 9 bases matching TRBD1. CDR1 is MNHEY and CDR2 is SVGEGT in the germline V gene. The length of the CDR3 is 16 residues. V was pared by 6 bases and J by 2 bases, with 10 bases of the junction left unmatched. CDR3 sequence reads: CASRSNRGLLNYGYTF. In DNA, the CDR3 is TGTGCCAGCAGGAGCAACAGGGGGCTCTTAAACTATGGCTACACCTTC.

The chain combines TRBV7-9 with TRBJ2-2, with TRBD1 identical over 9 bases. The CDR3 is 16 residues long. With 0 bases clipped from V and 5 bases from J, the junction kept 4 bases outside the gene matches. In germline, CDR1 is SEHNR, CDR2 FQNEAQ (reference sequence). DNA of the CDR3: TGTGCCAGCAGCTTAGCCGGGACAGGGAAGACCGGGGAGCTGTTTTTT. Translation gives CASSLAGTGKTGELFF.

The genes are TRBV15 and TRBJ1-2; 8 bases match TRBD1. Germline-derived CDR1 and CDR2 are LNHNV and YYDKDF (reference sequence). The ends lost 2 bases at V and 8 bases at J; junction bases unmatched: 10. This CDR3 spans 15 amino acids. The CDR3 here is CATSRSLGQGGGYTF. In nucleotides, the CDR3 is TGTGCCACCAGCAGATCCCTAGGACAGGGCGGAGGCTACACCTTC.

This clonotype appeared a few times. The rearrangement joins TRBV12-3 or TRBV12-4 to TRBJ1-4, with 7 bases lining up with TRBD1. This CDR3 is built from 16 residues. V lost 6 bases to trimming and J lost 0 bases; unmatched junction nucleotides: 7. The CDR3 nucleotides are TGTGCCAGCAGCCCCAGGGGGTTTGCAACTAATGAAAAACTGTTTTTT. This gives the protein CASSPRGFATNEKLFF.

The rearrangement links TRBV7-9 to TRBJ1-3; TRBD1 matches at 10 bases. V dropped 5 bases and J dropped 2; count of bases not matched to a gene: 6. Germline values: CDR1 SEHNR, CDR2 FQNEAQ (reference sequence). This CDR3 contains 16 residues. CDR3 region: CASSRGTGETGNTIYF. The CDR3 DNA sequence: TGTGCCAGCAGCCGCGGGACAGGGGAGACTGGAAACACCATATATTTT. Together with reference TRBV7-9 and TRBJ1-3, the CDR3 gives the full variable domain: DTGVSQNPRHKITKRGQNVTFRCDPISEHNRLYWYRQTLGQGPEFLTYFQNEAQLEKSRLLSDRFSAERPKGSFSTLEIQRTEQGDSAMYLCASSRGTGETGNTIYFGEGSWLTVV.

Only a few counts were recorded for this clonotype. The V gene is TRBV5-6, the J gene TRBJ1-1; TRBD1 matches 7 bases. This CDR3 has 15 residues. J gave up 0 bases and V 0 bases, and 2 bases lay outside the gene matches. Germline lookup yields CDR1 SGHDT and CDR2 YYEEEE. The CDR3 DNA reads as TGTGCCAGCAGCTTGGTGGGACAGATGAACACTGAAGCTTTCTTT. Its protein product is CASSLVGQMNTEAFF.

This clonotype has a count of ten or more. The chain recombines TRBV7-8 with TRBJ2-3, with D perhaps TRBD1 (6 bases). The V end was cut by 2 bases, the J end by 4 bases, with 10 bases between. This CDR3 has 14 amino acids. Germline CDR1 reads SGHVS; CDR2 reads FQNEAQ. The CDR3: CASSLTGNADTQYF. In nucleotides, the CDR3 is TGTGCCAGCAGCTTAACAGGGAACGCAGATACGCAGTATTTT.